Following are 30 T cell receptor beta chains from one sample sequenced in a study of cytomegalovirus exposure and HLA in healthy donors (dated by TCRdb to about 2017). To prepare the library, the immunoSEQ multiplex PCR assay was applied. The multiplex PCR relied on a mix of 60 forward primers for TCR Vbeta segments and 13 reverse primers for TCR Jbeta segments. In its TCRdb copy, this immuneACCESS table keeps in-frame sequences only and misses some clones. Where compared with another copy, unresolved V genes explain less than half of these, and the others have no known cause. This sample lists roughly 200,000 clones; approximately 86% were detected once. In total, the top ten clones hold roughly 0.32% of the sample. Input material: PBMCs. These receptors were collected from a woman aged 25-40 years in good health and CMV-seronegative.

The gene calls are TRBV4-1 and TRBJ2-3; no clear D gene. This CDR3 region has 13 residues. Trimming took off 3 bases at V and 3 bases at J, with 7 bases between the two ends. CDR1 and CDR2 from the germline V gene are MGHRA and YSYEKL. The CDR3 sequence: CASSHAWTDTQYF. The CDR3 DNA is TGCGCCAGCAGCCACGCGTGGACAGATACGCAGTATTTT.

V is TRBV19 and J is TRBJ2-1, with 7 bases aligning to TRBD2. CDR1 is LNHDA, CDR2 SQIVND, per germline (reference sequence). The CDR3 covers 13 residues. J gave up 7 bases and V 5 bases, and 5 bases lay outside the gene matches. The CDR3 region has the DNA TGTGCCAGTAGTGGCCAGCGGGGTAATGAGCAGTTCTTC. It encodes CASSGQRGNEQFF.

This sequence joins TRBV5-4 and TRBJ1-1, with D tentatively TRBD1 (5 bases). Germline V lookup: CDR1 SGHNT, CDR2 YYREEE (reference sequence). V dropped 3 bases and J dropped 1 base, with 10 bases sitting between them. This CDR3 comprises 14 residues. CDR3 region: CASSSQVENTEAFF. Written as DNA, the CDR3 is TGTGCCAGCAGCTCACAGGTAGAGAACACTGAAGCTTTCTTT.

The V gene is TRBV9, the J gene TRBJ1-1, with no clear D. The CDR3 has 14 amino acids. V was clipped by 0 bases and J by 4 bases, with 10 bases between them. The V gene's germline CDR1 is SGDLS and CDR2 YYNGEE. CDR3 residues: CASSVGGLPTEAFF. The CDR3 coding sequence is TGTGCCAGCAGCGTAGGTGGACTTCCCACTGAAGCTTTCTTT.

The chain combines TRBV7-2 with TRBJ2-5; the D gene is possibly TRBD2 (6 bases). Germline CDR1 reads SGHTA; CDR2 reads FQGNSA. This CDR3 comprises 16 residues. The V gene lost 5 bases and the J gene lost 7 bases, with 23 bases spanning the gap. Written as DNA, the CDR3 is TGTGCCAGCAGCCCCATCTGGCGGGGCCCGGGATGGACCCAGTACTTC. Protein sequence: CASSPIWRGPGWTQYF. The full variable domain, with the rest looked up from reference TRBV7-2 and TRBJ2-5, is GAGVSQSPSNKVTEKGKDVELRCDPISGHTALYWYRQSLGQGLEFLIYFQGNSAPDKSGLPSDRFSAERTGGSVSTLTIQRTQQEDSAVYLCASSPIWRGPGWTQYFGPGTRLLVL.

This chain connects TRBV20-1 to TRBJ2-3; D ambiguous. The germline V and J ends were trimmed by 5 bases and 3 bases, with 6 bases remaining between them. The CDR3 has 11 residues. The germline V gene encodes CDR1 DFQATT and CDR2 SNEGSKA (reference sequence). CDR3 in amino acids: CSAATTDTQYF. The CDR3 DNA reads TGCAGTGCTGCGACTACAGATACGCAGTATTTT.

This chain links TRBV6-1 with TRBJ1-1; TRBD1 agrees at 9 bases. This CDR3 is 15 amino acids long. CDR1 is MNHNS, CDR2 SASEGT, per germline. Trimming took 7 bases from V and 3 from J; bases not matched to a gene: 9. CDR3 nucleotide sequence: TGTGCCAGCATTCCCCTCGGGACAGGGCACACTGAAGCTTTCTTT. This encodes CASIPLGTGHTEAFF.

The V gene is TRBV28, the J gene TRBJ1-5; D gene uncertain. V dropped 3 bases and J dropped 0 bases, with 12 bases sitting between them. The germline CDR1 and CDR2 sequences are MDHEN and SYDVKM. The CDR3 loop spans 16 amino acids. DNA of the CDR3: TGTGCCAGCAGTTTTGCCCCACTTTATAGCAATCAGCCCCAGCATTTT. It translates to CASSFAPLYSNQPQHF.

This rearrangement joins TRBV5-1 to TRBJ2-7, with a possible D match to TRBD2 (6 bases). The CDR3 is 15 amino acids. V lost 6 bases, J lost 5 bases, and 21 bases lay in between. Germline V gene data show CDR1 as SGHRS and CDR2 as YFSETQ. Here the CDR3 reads CASKLFYGRRDEQYF. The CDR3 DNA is TGCGCCAGCAAGCTCTTTTACGGGAGACGGGACGAGCAGTACTTC.

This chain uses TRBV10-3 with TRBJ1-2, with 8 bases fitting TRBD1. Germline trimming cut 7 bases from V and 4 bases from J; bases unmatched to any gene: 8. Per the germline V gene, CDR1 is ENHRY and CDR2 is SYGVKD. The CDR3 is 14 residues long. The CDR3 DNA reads TGTGCCATCAAGCCGGCAGGGGGCCTCTATGGCTACACCTTC. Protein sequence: CAIKPAGGLYGYTF.

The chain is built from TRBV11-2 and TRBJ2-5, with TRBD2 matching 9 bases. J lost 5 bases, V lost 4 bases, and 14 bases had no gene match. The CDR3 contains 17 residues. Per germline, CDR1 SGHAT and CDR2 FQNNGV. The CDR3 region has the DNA TGTGCCAGCAGCTACAATGCCATAGCGGGAGCGTACGAGACCCAGTACTTC. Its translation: CASSYNAIAGAYETQYF. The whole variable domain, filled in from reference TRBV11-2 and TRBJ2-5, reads EAGVAQSPRYKIIEKRQSVAFWCNPISGHATLYWYQQILGQGPKLLIQFQNNGVVDDSQLPKDRFSAERLKGVDSTLKIQPAKLEDSAVYLCASSYNAIAGAYETQYFGPGTRLLVL.

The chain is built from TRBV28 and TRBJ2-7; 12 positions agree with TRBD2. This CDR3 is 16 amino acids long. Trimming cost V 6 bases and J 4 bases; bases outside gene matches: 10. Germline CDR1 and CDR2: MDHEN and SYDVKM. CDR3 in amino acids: CASRSRLAGVKYEQYF. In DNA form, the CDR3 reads TGTGCCAGCAGGAGCAGACTAGCGGGAGTAAAGTACGAGCAGTACTTC.

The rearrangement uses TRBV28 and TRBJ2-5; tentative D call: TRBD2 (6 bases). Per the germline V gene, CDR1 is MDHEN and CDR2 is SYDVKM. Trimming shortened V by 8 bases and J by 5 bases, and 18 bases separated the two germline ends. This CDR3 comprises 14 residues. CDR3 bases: TGTGCCAGCGGCCAGGTGCGGGGCCCGGAGACCCAGTACTTC. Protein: CASGQVRGPETQYF.

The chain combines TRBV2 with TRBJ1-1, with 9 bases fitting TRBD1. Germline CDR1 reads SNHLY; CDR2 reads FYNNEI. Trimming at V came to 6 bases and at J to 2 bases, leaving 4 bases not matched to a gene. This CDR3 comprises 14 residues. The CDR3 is CASSWGQGNTEAFF. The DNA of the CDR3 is TGTGCCAGCAGCTGGGGACAGGGAAACACTGAAGCTTTCTTT.

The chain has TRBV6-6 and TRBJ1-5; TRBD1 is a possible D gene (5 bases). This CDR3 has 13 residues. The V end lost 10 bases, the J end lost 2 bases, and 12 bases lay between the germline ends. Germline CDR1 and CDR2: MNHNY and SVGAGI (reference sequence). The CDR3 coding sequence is TGTGCCATGGGGCCGTTGGGCAATCAGCCCCAGCATTTT. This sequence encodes CAMGPLGNQPQHF.

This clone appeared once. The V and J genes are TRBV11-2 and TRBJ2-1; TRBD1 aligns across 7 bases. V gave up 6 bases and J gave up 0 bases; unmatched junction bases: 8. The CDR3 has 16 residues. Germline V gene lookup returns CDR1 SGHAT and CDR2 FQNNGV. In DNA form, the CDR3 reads TGTGCCAGCAGTCCGGGACAGCTTAGCTCCTACAATGAGCAGTTCTTC. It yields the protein CASSPGQLSSYNEQFF.

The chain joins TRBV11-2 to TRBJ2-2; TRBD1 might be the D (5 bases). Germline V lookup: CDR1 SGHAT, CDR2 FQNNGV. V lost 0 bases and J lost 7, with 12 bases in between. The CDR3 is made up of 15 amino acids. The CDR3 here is CASSLDRVLGGELFF. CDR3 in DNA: TGTGCCAGCAGCTTAGACAGGGTTTTGGGCGGGGAGCTGTTTTTT. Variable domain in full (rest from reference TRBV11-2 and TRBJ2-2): EAGVAQSPRYKIIEKRQSVAFWCNPISGHATLYWYQQILGQGPKLLIQFQNNGVVDDSQLPKDRFSAERLKGVDSTLKIQPAKLEDSAVYLCASSLDRVLGGELFFGEGSRLTVL.

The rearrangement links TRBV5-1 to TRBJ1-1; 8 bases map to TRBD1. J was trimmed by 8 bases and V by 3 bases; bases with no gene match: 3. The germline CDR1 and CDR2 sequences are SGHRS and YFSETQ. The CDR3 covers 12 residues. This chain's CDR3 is CASSSRQGEAFF. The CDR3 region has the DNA TGCGCCAGCAGCTCAAGACAGGGGGAAGCTTTCTTT. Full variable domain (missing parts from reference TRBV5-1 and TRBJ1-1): KAGVTQTPRYLIKTRGQQVTLSCSPISGHRSVSWYQQTPGQGLQFLFEYFSETQRNKGNFPGRFSGRQFSNSRSEMNVSTLELGDSALYLCASSSRQGEAFFGQGTRLTVV.

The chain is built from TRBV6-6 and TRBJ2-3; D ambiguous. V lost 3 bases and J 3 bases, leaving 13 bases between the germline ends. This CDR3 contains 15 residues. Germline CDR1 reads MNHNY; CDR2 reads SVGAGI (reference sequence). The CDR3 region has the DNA TGTGCCAGCAGTTATAGTACCGCCCGAACAGATACGCAGTATTTT. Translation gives CASSYSTARTDTQYF.

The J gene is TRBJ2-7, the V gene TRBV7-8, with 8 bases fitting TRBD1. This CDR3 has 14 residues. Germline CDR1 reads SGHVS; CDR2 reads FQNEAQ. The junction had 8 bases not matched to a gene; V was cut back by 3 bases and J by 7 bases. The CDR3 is CASSFSEGQVEQYF. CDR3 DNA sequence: TGTGCCAGCAGCTTTTCGGAGGGACAGGTAGAGCAGTACTTC.

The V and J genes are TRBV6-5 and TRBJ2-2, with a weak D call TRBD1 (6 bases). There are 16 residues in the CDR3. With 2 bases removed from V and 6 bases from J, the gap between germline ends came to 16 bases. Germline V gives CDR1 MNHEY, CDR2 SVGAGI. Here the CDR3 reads CASSYEPPGVAGELFF. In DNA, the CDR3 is TGTGCCAGCAGTTACGAACCTCCAGGGGTGGCCGGGGAGCTGTTTTTT.

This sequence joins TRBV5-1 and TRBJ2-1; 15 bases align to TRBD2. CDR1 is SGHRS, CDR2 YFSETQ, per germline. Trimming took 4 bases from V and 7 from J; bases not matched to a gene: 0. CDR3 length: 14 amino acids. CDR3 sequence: CASSGTSGGNEQFF. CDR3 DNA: TGCGCCAGCAGCGGGACTAGCGGGGGGAATGAGCAGTTCTTC.

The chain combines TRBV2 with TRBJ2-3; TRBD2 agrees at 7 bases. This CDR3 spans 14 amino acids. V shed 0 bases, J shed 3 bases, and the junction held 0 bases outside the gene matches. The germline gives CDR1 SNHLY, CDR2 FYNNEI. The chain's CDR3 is CASSEARGTDTQYF. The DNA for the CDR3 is TGTGCCAGCAGTGAAGCGCGGGGGACAGATACGCAGTATTTT.

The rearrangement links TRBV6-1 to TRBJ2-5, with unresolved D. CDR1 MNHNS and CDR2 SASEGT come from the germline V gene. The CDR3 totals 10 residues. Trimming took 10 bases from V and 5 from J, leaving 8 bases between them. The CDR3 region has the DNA TGTGCCACCACTCTGGAGACCCAGTACTTC. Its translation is CATTLETQYF.

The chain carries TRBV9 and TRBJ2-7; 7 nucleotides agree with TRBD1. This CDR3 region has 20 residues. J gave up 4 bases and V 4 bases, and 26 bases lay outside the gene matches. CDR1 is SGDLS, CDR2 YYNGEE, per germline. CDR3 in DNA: TGTGCCAGCAGCCCGGACTTAGGAGCCCATACACAGGGGCGGTTGTACGAGCAGTACTTC. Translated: CASSPDLGAHTQGRLYEQYF.

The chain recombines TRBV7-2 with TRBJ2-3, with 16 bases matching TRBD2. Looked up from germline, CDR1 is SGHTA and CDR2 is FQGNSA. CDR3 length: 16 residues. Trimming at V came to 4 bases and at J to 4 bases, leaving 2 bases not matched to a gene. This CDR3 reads CASSWGLAGGPDTQYF. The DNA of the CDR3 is TGTGCCAGCAGCTGGGGACTAGCGGGAGGGCCAGATACGCAGTATTTT.

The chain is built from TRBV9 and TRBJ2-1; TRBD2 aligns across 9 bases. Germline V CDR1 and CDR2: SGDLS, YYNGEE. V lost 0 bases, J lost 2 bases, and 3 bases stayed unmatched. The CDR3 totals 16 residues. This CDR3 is CASSVGGGRAYNEQFF. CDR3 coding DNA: TGTGCCAGCAGCGTAGGTGGCGGGAGGGCCTACAATGAGCAGTTCTTC. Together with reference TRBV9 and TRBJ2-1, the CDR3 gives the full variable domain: DSGVTQTPKHLITATGQRVTLRCSPRSGDLSVYWYQQSLDQGLQFLIQYYNGEERAKGNILERFSAQQFPDLHSELNLSSLELGDSALYFCASSVGGGRAYNEQFFGPGTRLTVL.

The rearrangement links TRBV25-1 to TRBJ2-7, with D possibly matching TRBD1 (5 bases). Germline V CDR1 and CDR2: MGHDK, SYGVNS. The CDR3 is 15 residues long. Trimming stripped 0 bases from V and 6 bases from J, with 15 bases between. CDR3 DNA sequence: TGTGCCAGCAGTGAATATGCCAGGGTTGCGAGCGAGCAGTACTTC. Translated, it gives CASSEYARVASEQYF.

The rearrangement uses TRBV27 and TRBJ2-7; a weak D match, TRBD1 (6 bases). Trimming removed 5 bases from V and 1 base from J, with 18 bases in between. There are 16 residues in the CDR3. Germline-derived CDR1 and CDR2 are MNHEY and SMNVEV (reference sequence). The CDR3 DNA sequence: TGTGCCAGCAGTGAAAGTTCAGGGGAAAATTCCTACGAGCAGTACTTC. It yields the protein CASSESSGENSYEQYF.

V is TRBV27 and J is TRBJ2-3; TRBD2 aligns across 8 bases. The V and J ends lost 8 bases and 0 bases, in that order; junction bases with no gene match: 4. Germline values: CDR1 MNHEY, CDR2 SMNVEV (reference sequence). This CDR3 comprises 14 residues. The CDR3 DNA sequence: TGTGCCAGCCAGATAGCGGGGAGCACAGATACGCAGTATTTT. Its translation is CASQIAGSTDTQYF.